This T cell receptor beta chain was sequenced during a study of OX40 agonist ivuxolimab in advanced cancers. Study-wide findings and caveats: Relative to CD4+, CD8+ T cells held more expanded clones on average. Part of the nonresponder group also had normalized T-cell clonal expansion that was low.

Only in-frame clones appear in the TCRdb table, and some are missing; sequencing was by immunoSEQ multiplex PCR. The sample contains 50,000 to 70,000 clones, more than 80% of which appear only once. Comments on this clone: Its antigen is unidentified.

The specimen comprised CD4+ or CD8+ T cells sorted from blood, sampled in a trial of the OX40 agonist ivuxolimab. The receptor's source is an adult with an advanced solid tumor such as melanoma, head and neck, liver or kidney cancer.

The CDR3 reads CASSYRRVHYGYTF. The CDR3 DNA follows: TGTGCCAGCAGCTACCGCAGGGTTCACTATGGCTACACCTTC. The gene calls are TRBV7-2 and TRBJ1-2, with TRBD1 as a possible D gene (5 bases). The germline V gene encodes CDR1 SGHTA and CDR2 FQGNSA. The V end lost 4 bases, the J end lost 3 bases, and 12 bases lay between the germline ends. CDR3 length: 14 amino acids.